The clone carrying this T cell receptor beta chain has a single count. The antigen is unknown. The data derive from a study of long-term antiretroviral therapy in people with HIV. Study outcomes and limitations: Narrower CDR3 length ranges marked HIV repertoires relative to controls.

Investigators performed immunoSEQ version v3.0 at survey level. Some clones are missing from TCRdb's copy, which holds only in-frame ones; the method was immunoSEQ multiplex PCR. This table has more than 20,000 clones, roughly nine tenths appearing once. Post-ART PBMC samples numbered at least two per donor, and pre-ART ones at least one. The sequence came from a man aged 40-49 years with HIV. The sequencing here drew on unsorted PBMCs, taken roughly 2.7 years after starting antiretroviral therapy.

CDR3 sequence reads: CASSLQLAESYEQYF. CDR3 bases: TGTGCCAGCAGCTTACAGTTGGCGGAATCCTACGAGCAGTACTTC. This sequence joins TRBV11-1 and TRBJ2-7; no reliable D call. The CDR3 length is 15 residues. Trimming pared 2 bases from V and 1 base from J, leaving 12 bases between. CDR1 is SGHAT and CDR2 is FQDESV in the germline V gene (reference sequence).